Presented here are 27 T cell receptor beta chains from one specimen sequenced in a study of shared clonotypes between healthy human individuals. TCRdb's table, derived via immunoSEQ multiplex PCR, lists solely in-frame clones and lacks some. There are some 2.3 million clones in the sample; 85% to 95% occur only once, and 0.35% to 0.45% lies in the top ten. The sequencing sample was made of naive CD4+ T cells from PBMCs. Subset of the sample: CD45RA+ positively selected. The source of these receptors is a man aged 18-30 years in good health. Some clones in this sample may be carry-over from other donors' samples.

The rearrangement links TRBV6-1 to TRBJ2-7; no clear D gene. The V gene lost 2 bases and the J gene lost 9 bases, with 14 bases spanning the gap. This CDR3 spans 13 amino acids. The germline gives CDR1 MNHNS, CDR2 SASEGT. CDR3 region: CASSEIPSSGQYF. The CDR3 DNA sequence: TGTGCCAGCAGTGAAATCCCCTCATCCGGGCAGTACTTC.

This clone appeared a single time. The gene calls are TRBV11-1 and TRBJ2-1; D is perhaps TRBD2 (6 bases). Germline V CDR1 and CDR2: SGHAT, FQDESV (reference sequence). Trimming took off 6 bases at V and 9 bases at J, with 18 bases between the two ends. The CDR3 covers 14 residues. The DNA of the CDR3 is TGTGCCAGCAGGGATAACCGGGGAGGCGGTGAGCAGTTCTTC. Translated, it gives CASRDNRGGGEQFF.

The chain uses TRBV10-3 and TRBJ1-1; 12 positions match TRBD1. Germline trimming cut 4 bases from V and 1 base from J; bases unmatched to any gene: 10. The length of the CDR3 is 18 residues. From germline, CDR1 is ENHRY and CDR2 SYGVKD. This chain's CDR3 is CAISAGTGGPAGNTEAFF. CDR3 bases: TGTGCCATCAGTGCCGGGACAGGGGGCCCGGCGGGGAACACTGAAGCTTTCTTT.

The J gene is TRBJ2-3, the V gene TRBV5-1; possible D gene TRBD2, 7 bases. Per the germline V gene, CDR1 is SGHRS and CDR2 is YFSETQ. V was cut by 0 bases and J by 2 bases, with 19 bases left in between. This CDR3 spans 18 amino acids. The CDR3 DNA reads TGCGCCAGCAGCTTGGCCCGGGGGGCTTCTATAACCACAGATACGCAGTATTTT. This gives the protein CASSLARGASITTDTQYF.

This clone has only a few counts. The chain combines TRBV7-2 with TRBJ1-1; no clear D. Germline loops: CDR1 SGHTA, CDR2 FQGNSA. Between the trimmed V and J ends, which lost 5 bases and 2 bases, there was a span of 15 bases. This CDR3 has 15 residues. The CDR3 nucleotides are TGTGCCAGCAGCCCTCCTCTTGCACTAAACACTGAAGCTTTCTTT. This sequence encodes CASSPPLALNTEAFF.

The rearrangement joins TRBV9 to TRBJ2-3; D possibly uses TRBD1 or TRBD2 (7 bases each). CDR1 SGDLS and CDR2 YYNGEE come from the germline V gene. This CDR3 is built from 17 residues. The V gene lost 0 bases and the J gene lost 2 bases, with 16 bases spanning the gap. CDR3 sequence: CASSVAGGGLLTDTQYF. In nucleotides, the CDR3 is TGTGCCAGCAGCGTAGCAGGGGGGGGACTACTCACAGATACGCAGTATTTT.

The chain combines TRBV5-4 with TRBJ2-4, with a tentative D call TRBD2 (5 bases). Germline values: CDR1 SGHNT, CDR2 YYREEE (reference sequence). The germline V and J ends were trimmed by 2 bases and 2 bases, with 8 bases remaining between them. CDR3 length: 14 residues. DNA for the CDR3: TGTGCCAGCAGCTTAGAGGGTTCCAAAAACATTCAGTACTTC. This encodes CASSLEGSKNIQYF.

The chain carries TRBV25-1 and TRBJ1-4; D not resolved. V lost 5 bases to trimming and J lost 3 bases, with 10 bases between them. CDR1 is MGHDK, CDR2 SYGVNS, per germline. The CDR3 spans 14 residues. The CDR3 reads CASSKGSPNEKLFF. CDR3 DNA: TGTGCCAGCAGTAAGGGCTCGCCTAATGAAAAACTGTTTTTT.

V and J are TRBV6-6 and TRBJ2-1; D possibly corresponds to TRBD1 (5 bases). Germline assignment: CDR1 MNHNY and CDR2 SVGAGI (reference sequence). The CDR3 consists of 16 residues. V lost 2 bases to trimming and J lost 6 bases, with 17 bases between them. Here the CDR3 DNA reads TGTGCCAGCAGTTACATCCGGGCAGGGTTGGGCAATGAGCAGTTCTTC. This encodes CASSYIRAGLGNEQFF.

The rearrangement uses TRBV2 and TRBJ2-5, with 8 bases matching TRBD1. The trim removed 5 bases at V and 5 bases at J, leaving 1 base unmatched. CDR3 size: 12 residues. The germline V gene has CDR1 SNHLY and CDR2 FYNNEI. In nucleotides, the CDR3 is TGTGCCAGCAGTAACAGGGGGGAGACCCAGTACTTC. It is translated as CASSNRGETQYF.

V and J are TRBV7-3 and TRBJ2-2, with 8 bases aligning to TRBD2. V was clipped by 6 bases and J by 0 bases; unmatched bases: 6. Per the germline V gene, CDR1 is SGHTA and CDR2 is FQGTGA. The CDR3 extends over 16 amino acids. CDR3 sequence (DNA): TGTGCCAGCAGTCGAACACTAGCGGCGAACACCGGGGAGCTGTTTTTT. Translated: CASSRTLAANTGELFF.

The genes are TRBV6-4 and TRBJ2-1; 9 positions agree with TRBD2. With 2 bases clipped from V and 2 bases from J, the junction kept 1 base outside the gene matches. Germline V gene lookup returns CDR1 MRHNA and CDR2 SNTAGT. The CDR3 consists of 15 residues. For the CDR3, the DNA is TGTGCCAGCAGTGACGGCGGGAGGGCCTACAATGAGCAGTTCTTC. It is translated as CASSDGGRAYNEQFF.

The rearrangement joins TRBV15 to TRBJ2-5; 7 bases are shared with TRBD2. The CDR3 runs 15 residues. CDR1 and CDR2 (germline): LNHNV, YYDKDF (reference sequence). The junction had 6 bases not matched to a gene; V was cut back by 0 bases and J by 5 bases. CDR3 coding DNA: TGTGCCACCAGCAGAGATTACGGGAGGTCGGAGACCCAGTACTTC. Amino acid sequence: CATSRDYGRSETQYF. Full variable domain (outside the CDR3, taken from reference TRBV15 and TRBJ2-5): DAMVIQNPRYQVTQFGKPVTLSCSQTLNHNVMYWYQQKSSQAPKLLFHYYDKDFNNEADTPDNFQSRRPNTSFCFLDIRSPGLGDTAMYLCATSRDYGRSETQYFGPGTRLLVL.

This chain connects TRBV29-1 to TRBJ1-1; tentatively, D is TRBD1 (5 bases). This CDR3 is built from 14 residues. Trimming cost V 7 bases and J 3 bases, with 18 bases left between them. Germline V gene data show CDR1 as SQVTM and CDR2 as ANQGSEA. In DNA form, the CDR3 reads TGCAGCGCTAAACGGCAGGGAGTGGACACTGAAGCTTTCTTT. It is translated as CSAKRQGVDTEAFF.

J is TRBJ1-3 and V is TRBV18; D perhaps matches TRBD1 (5 bases). CDR1 and CDR2 (germline): KGHSH, LQKENI. With 6 bases removed from V and 2 bases from J, the gap between germline ends came to 17 bases. There are 16 residues in the CDR3. Here the CDR3 DNA reads TGTGCCAGCTCCCAACTTGACAGTACGACTGGAAACACCATATATTTT. Protein: CASSQLDSTTGNTIYF.

The chain carries TRBV6-6 and TRBJ1-6; 7 bases match TRBD1. Germline V CDR1 and CDR2: MNHNY, SVGAGI (reference sequence). V shed 6 bases and J 1 base; nucleotides not matched to a gene: 6. This CDR3 has 16 residues. CDR3 in DNA: TGTGCCAGCAGATTTACGGGACAGTCCTATAATTCACCCCTCCACTTT. It translates to CASRFTGQSYNSPLHF.

V and J are TRBV7-8 and TRBJ1-1; D is unclear. V was cut by 4 bases and J by 0 bases, with 9 bases left in between. Germline V gives CDR1 SGHVS, CDR2 FQNEAQ. This CDR3 region has 14 residues. The CDR3 coding sequence is TGTGCCAGCAGCTCCAGGACTCTGAACACTGAAGCTTTCTTT. It yields the protein CASSSRTLNTEAFF.

The chain joins TRBV29-1 to TRBJ1-4; D is ambiguous. This CDR3 is 14 amino acids long. Per the germline V gene, CDR1 is SQVTM and CDR2 is ANQGSEA. The DNA for the CDR3 is TGCACCGACTCTGACCTGTTTTATAATGAAAAACTGTTTTTT. It encodes CTDSDLFYNEKLFF.

This chain joins TRBV14 and TRBJ2-5; unclear D gene. Germline CDR1 reads SGHDN; CDR2 reads FVKESK. CDR3 length equals 15 residues. Trimming cost V 4 bases and J 5 bases, with 17 bases left between them. The CDR3 region has the DNA TGTGCCAGCAGCCTTGCGATGGTACCTCGGGAGACCCAGTACTTC. Protein product: CASSLAMVPRETQYF. The complete variable domain, with remaining parts taken from reference TRBV14 and TRBJ2-5, reads EAGVTQFPSHSVIEKGQTVTLRCDPISGHDNLYWYRRVMGKEIKFLLHFVKESKQDESGMPNNRFLAERTGGTYSTLKVQPAELEDSGVYFCASSLAMVPRETQYFGPGTRLLVL.

V and J are TRBV30 and TRBJ2-6; no firm D call. Germline V CDR1 and CDR2: GTSNPN, SVGIG (reference sequence). V lost 3 bases and J 1 base, leaving 16 bases between the germline ends. The CDR3 extends over 17 amino acids. The CDR3 spells CAWSAKGLQSGANVLTF. Here the CDR3 DNA reads TGTGCCTGGAGCGCGAAAGGGCTGCAGTCTGGGGCCAACGTCCTGACTTTC.

The chain carries TRBV7-2 and TRBJ1-6; TRBD1 aligns across 7 bases. In germline, CDR1 is SGHTA, CDR2 FQGNSA. This CDR3 spans 16 amino acids. J lost 7 bases, V lost 3 bases, and 9 bases had no gene match. Here the CDR3 reads CASSLGKGAWNSPLHF. CDR3 bases: TGTGCCAGCAGCTTGGGAAAGGGGGCCTGGAATTCACCCCTCCACTTT.

The chain combines TRBV9 with TRBJ2-5; 9 nucleotides match TRBD2. V lost 0 bases to trimming and J lost 7 bases; unmatched junction nucleotides: 10. In germline, CDR1 is SGDLS, CDR2 YYNGEE. The CDR3 totals 16 residues. CDR3 coding DNA: TGTGCCAGCAGCGTAGGAGTAGCGGGAGATGCGGGGACCCAGTACTTC. This codes for CASSVGVAGDAGTQYF.

This sequence joins TRBV4-3 and TRBJ1-2, with a tentative D call TRBD1 (5 bases). Per germline, CDR1 LGHNA and CDR2 YSLEER. Trimming removed 1 base from V and 5 bases from J, with 14 bases in between. The CDR3 contains 15 residues. The CDR3 loop is CASSQVIVTGYGYTF. The CDR3 DNA sequence: TGCGCCAGCAGCCAAGTGATAGTAACAGGTTATGGCTACACCTTC.

The chain links TRBV5-1 to TRBJ2-3; 11 bases fit TRBD1. This CDR3 has 17 residues. CDR1 SGHRS and CDR2 YFSETQ come from the germline V gene. J gave up 3 bases and V 0 bases, and 6 bases lay outside the gene matches. The CDR3 reads CASSLGGQGAWTDTQYF. CDR3 coding DNA: TGCGCCAGCAGCTTGGGAGGACAGGGGGCGTGGACAGATACGCAGTATTTT.

This rearrangement joins TRBV6-4 to TRBJ1-1, with TRBD1 matching over 7 bases. This CDR3 is 16 amino acids long. The germline CDR1 and CDR2 sequences are MRHNA and SNTAGT. V lost 7 bases and J lost 0; bases outside the gene matches: 11. DNA of the CDR3: TGTGCCAGCACCATTACCCGGACAGGACTGAACACTGAAGCTTTCTTT. Protein sequence: CASTITRTGLNTEAFF.

The chain joins TRBV7-3 to TRBJ2-1, with a possible D match to TRBD2 (5 bases). CDR1 is SGHTA, CDR2 FQGTGA, per germline. The CDR3 runs to 16 residues. Trimming took off 3 bases at V and 1 base at J, with 13 bases between the two ends. CDR3 sequence reads: CASSFLGSGSYNEQFF. The CDR3 bases are TGTGCCAGCAGCTTTTTGGGAAGCGGATCCTACAATGAGCAGTTCTTC.

V usage is TRBV29-1 and J usage is TRBJ1-2; maybe TRBD1 (6 bases). Looked up from germline, CDR1 is SQVTM and CDR2 is ANQGSEA. The germline V and J ends were trimmed by 7 bases and 4 bases, with 10 bases remaining between them. This CDR3 contains 11 residues. CDR3 nucleotide sequence: TGCAGCGCCACAGGGTCCTATGGCTACACCTTC. Amino acids: CSATGSYGYTF. Looking up the rest from reference TRBV29-1 and TRBJ1-2 gives the full variable domain: SAVISQKPSRDICQRGTSLTIQCQVDSQVTMMFWYRQQPGQSLTLIATANQGSEATYESGFVIDKFPISRPNLTFSTLTVSNMSPEDSSIYLCSATGSYGYTFGSGTRLTVV.